A single sample gave rise to the 19 T cell receptor beta chains below, sequenced in a study of blood T cell repertoires in COVID-19. Sequencing was performed with immunoSEQ multiplex PCR; in TCRdb, only in-frame clones are kept and a portion is missing. Of tens of thousands of clones listed, roughly 85% are singletons. The sequencing sample was made of peripheral blood. The receptors come from a human donor in a cohort sampled during active COVID-19.

The chain has TRBV5-4 and TRBJ2-7, with 10 nucleotides matching TRBD1. The length of the CDR3 is 15 residues. With 4 bases clipped from V and 0 bases from J, the junction kept 4 bases outside the gene matches. The V gene's germline CDR1 is SGHNT and CDR2 YYREEE (reference sequence). The CDR3: CASSGTGDLSYEQYF. Here the CDR3 DNA reads TGTGCCAGCAGCGGGACAGGGGACCTCTCCTACGAGCAGTACTTC.

V usage is TRBV4-2 and J usage is TRBJ2-7; 7 nucleotides align to TRBD1. Germline CDR1 reads LGHNA; CDR2 reads YNFKEQ. V lost 0 bases and J lost 0; bases outside the gene matches: 11. This CDR3 contains 18 residues. In nucleotides, the CDR3 is TGTGCCAGCAGCCAAGAGATACCGGGGACAGACCGCTCCTACGAGCAGTACTTC. Translation: CASSQEIPGTDRSYEQYF.

The chain is built from TRBV4-3 and TRBJ1-1, with 7 bases aligning to TRBD1. The CDR3 contains 13 residues. Trimming took 0 bases from V and 11 from J; bases not matched to a gene: 6. Germline CDR1 LGHNA, CDR2 YSLEER. CDR3 nucleotides: TGCGCCAGCAGCCAAGATGGAGACAGGGCTGCTTTCTTT. Amino acids: CASSQDGDRAAFF.

This clone occurred once. This chain uses TRBV7-9 with TRBJ2-7; D possibly corresponds to TRBD2 (5 bases). The CDR3 runs to 14 residues. Trimming cost V 5 bases and J 2 bases, with 13 bases left between them. From germline, CDR1 is SEHNR and CDR2 FQNEAQ (reference sequence). The CDR3 DNA reads TGTGCCAGCAGCGAAATGAGCGGTCCCTACGAGCAGTACTTC. It encodes CASSEMSGPYEQYF.

This chain links TRBV27 with TRBJ1-6; 9 bases match TRBD1. V trimming: 8 bases; J trimming: 8 bases; junction bases outside the gene matches: 4. The CDR3 is 13 amino acids. CDR1 and CDR2 (germline): MNHEY, SMNVEV (reference sequence). The CDR3 loop is CASGRTGDSPLHF. The CDR3 DNA sequence: TGTGCCAGCGGCAGGACAGGGGATTCACCCCTCCACTTT.

This clone was seen a handful of times. The chain has TRBV7-2 and TRBJ2-1; TRBD1 might be the D (5 bases). The CDR3 contains 15 residues. The V gene's germline CDR1 is SGHTA and CDR2 FQGNSA. V was pared by 2 bases and J by 3 bases, with 11 bases between. CDR3 loop: CASSLNQGFYNEQFF. The DNA for the CDR3 is TGTGCCAGCAGCTTAAACCAGGGTTTCTACAATGAGCAGTTCTTC.

The CDR3 coding sequence is TGTGCCAGCAGCCCTCCGACAGGGGGCCAAGAGACCCAGTACTTC. It translates to CASSPPTGGQETQYF. The rearrangement links TRBV3-1 (or the pseudogene TRBV3-2) to TRBJ2-5, with 9 bases identical to TRBD1. Losses at the gene ends were 4 bases for V and 1 base for J; bases not matched to a gene: 4. CDR1 LGHDT and CDR2 YNNKEL come from the germline V gene (reference sequence). The CDR3 extends over 15 amino acids.

This chain joins TRBV5-1 and TRBJ2-1; no definite D call. The germline V gene encodes CDR1 SGHRS and CDR2 YFSETQ. The CDR3 has 12 residues. Trimming stripped 2 bases from V and 5 bases from J, with 5 bases between. This CDR3 is CASSFFNNEQFF. The CDR3 DNA reads as TGCGCCAGCAGCTTTTTTAACAATGAGCAGTTCTTC.

This clone was counted only a few times. The V gene is TRBV5-1, the J gene TRBJ2-7, with D possibly called TRBD1 or TRBD2 (5 bases each). Trimming cost V 4 bases and J 3 bases, with 14 bases left between them. This CDR3 is 14 amino acids long. CDR1 is SGHRS and CDR2 is YFSETQ in the germline V gene. In DNA form, the CDR3 reads TGCGCCAGCAGCCTGGGACGTACGGGCTACGAGCAGTACTTC. It specifies CASSLGRTGYEQYF.

The chain combines TRBV27 with TRBJ2-4; no clear D gene. CDR1 MNHEY and CDR2 SMNVEV come from the germline V gene (reference sequence). This CDR3 is built from 15 residues. Trimming left V 2 bases short and J 2 bases short, with 10 bases between. The CDR3 loop is CASSLGTVTKNIQYF. CDR3 nucleotide sequence: TGTGCCAGCAGTTTAGGCACAGTAACCAAAAACATTCAGTACTTC.

This clone was recorded only once. The chain carries TRBV9 and TRBJ1-4; TRBD1 matches at 7 bases. The V and J ends lost 2 bases and 8 bases, in that order; junction bases with no gene match: 9. The germline V gene has CDR1 SGDLS and CDR2 YYNGEE. There are 15 residues in the CDR3. The CDR3 DNA follows: TGTGCCAGCAGCGTGGGGGGACAGAACGGGGAAAAACTGTTTTTT. This encodes CASSVGGQNGEKLFF.

The chain couples TRBV7-6 to TRBJ2-2; 7 bases agree with TRBD1. V shed 4 bases and J 4 bases; nucleotides not matched to a gene: 6. CDR1 and CDR2 from the germline V gene are SGHVS and FNYEAQ. CDR3 length: 15 amino acids. CDR3 bases: TGTGCCAGCAGCTGGGGACAGATTACCACCGGGGAGCTGTTTTTT. It is translated as CASSWGQITTGELFF.

The gene calls are TRBV4-2 and TRBJ1-6; D possibly corresponds to TRBD1 (5 bases). Between the trimmed V and J ends, which lost 0 bases and 10 bases, there was a span of 7 bases. The CDR3 consists of 13 residues. CDR1 is LGHNA, CDR2 YNFKEQ, per germline. Written as DNA, the CDR3 is TGTGCCAGCAGCCAAGACAGGGAATCACCCCTCCACTTT. This translates into CASSQDRESPLHF.

This chain uses TRBV18 with TRBJ2-7, with D perhaps TRBD2 (6 bases). The germline V and J ends were trimmed by 5 bases and 0 bases, with 11 bases remaining between them. From germline, CDR1 is KGHSH and CDR2 LQKENI. This CDR3 contains 14 residues. The CDR3 loop is CASSESGDSYEQYF. CDR3 nucleotide sequence: TGTGCCAGCTCAGAATCGGGGGACTCCTACGAGCAGTACTTC. Full variable domain (remainder filled in from reference TRBV18 and TRBJ2-7): NAGVMQNPRHLVRRRGQEARLRCSPMKGHSHVYWYRQLPEEGLKFMVYLQKENIIDESGMPKERFSAEFPKEGPSILRIQQVVRGDSAAYFCASSESGDSYEQYFGPGTRLTVT.

V and J are TRBV10-2 and TRBJ2-3; D is unclear. The CDR3 totals 14 residues. V lost 1 base and J 4 bases, leaving 9 bases between the germline ends. CDR1 and CDR2 from the germline V gene are WSHSY and SAAADI. In nucleotides, the CDR3 is TGCGCCAGCAGTGAGTGGGTAGCTTCAGATACGCAGTATTTT. Amino acid sequence: CASSEWVASDTQYF.

V usage is TRBV7-9 and J usage is TRBJ2-1, with a possible D match to TRBD2 (5 bases). V lost 2 bases to trimming and J lost 4 bases, with 9 bases between them. Germline V lookup: CDR1 SEHNR, CDR2 FQNEAQ (reference sequence). This CDR3 has 14 amino acids. The CDR3 region is CASSLSGVYNEQFF. The CDR3, as DNA: TGTGCCAGCAGCTTATCCGGGGTTTACAATGAGCAGTTCTTC.

The chain uses TRBV23-1 and TRBJ2-7; TRBD1 aligns across 9 bases. TRBV23-1 is an ORF, with its function uncertain. This CDR3 has 14 residues. The ends lost 4 bases at V and 3 bases at J; junction bases unmatched: 4. This chain's CDR3 is CASSPGTGFYEQYF. CDR3 nucleotide sequence: TGCGCCAGCAGTCCGGGGACAGGGTTCTACGAGCAGTACTTC.

The V call is TRBV9, the J call TRBJ1-5, with D maybe TRBD1 (5 bases). Germline CDR1 reads SGDLS; CDR2 reads YYNGEE. The CDR3 sequence is 13 residues long. V shed 4 bases and J shed 7 bases, with 12 bases lying between them. In DNA, the CDR3 is TGTGCCAGCAGCCCAGGAGGGGAACAGCCCCAGCATTTT. Amino acid sequence: CASSPGGEQPQHF.

The gene calls are TRBV9 and TRBJ1-2, with 9 bases matching TRBD1. The CDR3 sequence is 13 residues long. Germline CDR1 is SGDLS and CDR2 is YYNGEE. Unmatched junction bases numbered 0, after V lost 0 bases and J lost 6 bases. The CDR3 coding sequence is TGTGCCAGCAGCGTAGGGGACAGGGATGGCTACACCTTC. It is translated as CASSVGDRDGYTF.